The clone carrying this T cell receptor (beta chain) appeared a few times. The data stem from a study of neurological immune-mediated disorders. V dropped 6 bases and J dropped 5; count of bases not matched to a gene: 9. CDR1 and CDR2 (germline): DFQATT, SNEGSKA (reference sequence). There are 13 residues in the CDR3. The method for making cDNA was 5'RACE, and it used 10-nucleotide random UMIs. TCRdb passed the 5' RACE reads through MiXCR, listing each CDR3 protein once. The sample shows tens of thousands of distinct CDR3 sequences, about a tenth of them seen only once. The rearrangement joins TRBV20-1 to TRBJ1-2, with 7 bases that match TRBD1. This receptor was taken from a woman aged 30 to 39 with HTLV-1-associated myelopathy (HAM/TSP). Sequencing was performed on PBMCs. The CDR3 coding sequence is TGCAGTGCCCAACAGGGGTGGGAGTATGGCTACACCTTC. Protein product: CSAQQGWEYGYTF.